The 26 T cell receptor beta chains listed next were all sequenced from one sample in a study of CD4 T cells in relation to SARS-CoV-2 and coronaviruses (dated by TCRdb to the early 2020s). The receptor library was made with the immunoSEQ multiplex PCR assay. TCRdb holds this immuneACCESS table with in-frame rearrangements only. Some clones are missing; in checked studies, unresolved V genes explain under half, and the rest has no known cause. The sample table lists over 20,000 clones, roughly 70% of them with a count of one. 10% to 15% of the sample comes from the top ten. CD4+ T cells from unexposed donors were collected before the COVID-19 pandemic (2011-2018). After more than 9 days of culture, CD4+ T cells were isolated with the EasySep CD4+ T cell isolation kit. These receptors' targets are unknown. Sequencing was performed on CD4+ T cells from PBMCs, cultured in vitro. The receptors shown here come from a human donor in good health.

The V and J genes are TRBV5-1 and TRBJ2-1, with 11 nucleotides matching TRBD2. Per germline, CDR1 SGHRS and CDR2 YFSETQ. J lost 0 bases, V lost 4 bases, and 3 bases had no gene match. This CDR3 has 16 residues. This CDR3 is CASSDTSGGSYNEQFF. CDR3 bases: TGCGCCAGCAGCGACACTAGCGGGGGCTCCTACAATGAGCAGTTCTTC.

The CDR3 nucleotides are TGTGCCAGCAGTCGCAGGGCCAGGTCAGAGGCCCAGCATTTT. It is translated as CASSRRARSEAQHF. The chain employs TRBV6-4 and TRBJ1-5; perhaps TRBD1 as D (5 bases). The CDR3 is made up of 14 amino acids. V was pared by 5 bases and J by 11 bases, with 19 bases between. Germline CDR1 is MRHNA and CDR2 is SNTAGT.

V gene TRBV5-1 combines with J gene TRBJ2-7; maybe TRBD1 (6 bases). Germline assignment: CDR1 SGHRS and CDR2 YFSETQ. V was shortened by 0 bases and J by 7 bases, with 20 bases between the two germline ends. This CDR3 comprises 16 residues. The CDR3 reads CASSLVVGSGQGEQYF. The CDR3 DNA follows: TGCGCCAGCAGCTTGGTGGTGGGTTCAGGGCAGGGGGAGCAGTACTTC.

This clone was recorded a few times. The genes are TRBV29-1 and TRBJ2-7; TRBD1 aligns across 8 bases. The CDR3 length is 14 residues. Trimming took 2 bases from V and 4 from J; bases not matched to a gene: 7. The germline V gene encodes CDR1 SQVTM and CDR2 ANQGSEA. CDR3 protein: CSVEKGQGRYEQYF. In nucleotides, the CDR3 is TGCAGCGTTGAAAAAGGACAGGGAAGGTACGAGCAGTACTTC.

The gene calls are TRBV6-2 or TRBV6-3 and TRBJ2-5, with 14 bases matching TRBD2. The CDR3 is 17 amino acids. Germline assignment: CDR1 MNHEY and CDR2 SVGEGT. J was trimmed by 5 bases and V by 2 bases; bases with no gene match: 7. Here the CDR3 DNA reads TGTGCCAGCAGTTACAGACTAGCGGGAGGGCCGCCCGAGACCCAGTACTTC. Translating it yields CASSYRLAGGPPETQYF.

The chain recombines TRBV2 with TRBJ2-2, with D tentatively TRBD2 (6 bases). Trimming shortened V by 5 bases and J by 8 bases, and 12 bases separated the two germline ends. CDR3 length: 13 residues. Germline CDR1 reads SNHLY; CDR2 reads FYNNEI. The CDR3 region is CASSLGGAGELFF. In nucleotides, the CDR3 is TGTGCCAGCAGTCTGGGGGGAGCTGGGGAGCTGTTTTTT.

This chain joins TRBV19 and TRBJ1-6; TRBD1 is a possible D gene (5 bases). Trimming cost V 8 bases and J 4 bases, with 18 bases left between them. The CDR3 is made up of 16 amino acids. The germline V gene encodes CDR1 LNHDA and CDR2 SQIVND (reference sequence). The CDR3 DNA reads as TGTGCCAGTGCCCGGGGGGACGGGGCTTATAATTCACCCCTCCACTTT. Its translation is CASARGDGAYNSPLHF.

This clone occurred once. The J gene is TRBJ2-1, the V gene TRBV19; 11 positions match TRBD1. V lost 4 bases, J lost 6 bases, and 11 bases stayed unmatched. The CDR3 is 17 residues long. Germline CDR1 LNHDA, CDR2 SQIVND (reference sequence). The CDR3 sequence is CASSTLGQGAWGNEQFF. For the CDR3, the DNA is TGTGCCAGTAGTACCCTCGGACAGGGGGCTTGGGGCAATGAGCAGTTCTTC.

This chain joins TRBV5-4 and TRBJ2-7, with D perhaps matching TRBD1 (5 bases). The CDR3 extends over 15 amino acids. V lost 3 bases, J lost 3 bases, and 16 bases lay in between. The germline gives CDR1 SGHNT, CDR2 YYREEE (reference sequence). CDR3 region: CASSSYPPTVYEQYF. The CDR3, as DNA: TGTGCCAGCAGCTCTTACCCGCCGACAGTCTACGAGCAGTACTTC.

CDR3 coding DNA: TGTGCCAATGTAGCGGGGGTACTCTACGAGCAGTACTTC. This sequence encodes CANVAGVLYEQYF. The rearrangement uses TRBV3-1 (or the pseudogene TRBV3-2) and TRBJ2-7, with 9 bases matching TRBD2. This CDR3 comprises 13 residues. The V and J ends lost 10 bases and 3 bases, in that order; junction bases with no gene match: 7. Germline V gives CDR1 LGHDT, CDR2 YNNKEL (reference sequence).

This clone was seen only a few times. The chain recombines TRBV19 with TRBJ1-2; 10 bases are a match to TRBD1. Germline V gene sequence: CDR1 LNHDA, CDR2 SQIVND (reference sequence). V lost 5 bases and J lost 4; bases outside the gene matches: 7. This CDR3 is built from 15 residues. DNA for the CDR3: TGTGCCAGTAGTCCGCAGACAGGGGGCGGCTATGGCTACACCTTC. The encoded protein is CASSPQTGGGYGYTF.

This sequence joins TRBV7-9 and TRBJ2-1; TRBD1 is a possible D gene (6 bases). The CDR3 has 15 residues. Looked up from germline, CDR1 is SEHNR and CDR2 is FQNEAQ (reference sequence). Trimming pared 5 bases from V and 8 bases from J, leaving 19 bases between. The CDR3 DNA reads TGTGCCAGCAGCCGTAATACAGGGATCGCGGATGAGCAGTTCTTC. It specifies CASSRNTGIADEQFF.

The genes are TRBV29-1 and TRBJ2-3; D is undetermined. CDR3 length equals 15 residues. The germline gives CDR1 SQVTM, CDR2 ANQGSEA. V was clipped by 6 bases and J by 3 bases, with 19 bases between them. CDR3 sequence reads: CSVRRSSLGTDTQYF. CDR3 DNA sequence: TGCAGCGTGAGACGAAGCAGCCTTGGGACAGATACGCAGTATTTT.

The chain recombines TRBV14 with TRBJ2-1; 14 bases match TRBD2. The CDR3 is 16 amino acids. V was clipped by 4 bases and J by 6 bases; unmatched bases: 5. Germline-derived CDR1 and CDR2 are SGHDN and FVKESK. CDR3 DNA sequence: TGTGCCAGCAGCCCCCTCGGACTAGCGGGAGGCAATGAGCAGTTCTTC. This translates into CASSPLGLAGGNEQFF.

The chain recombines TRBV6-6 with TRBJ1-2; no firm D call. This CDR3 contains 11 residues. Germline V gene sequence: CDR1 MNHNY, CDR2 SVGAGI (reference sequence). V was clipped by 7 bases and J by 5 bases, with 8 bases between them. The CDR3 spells CASNPGYGYTF. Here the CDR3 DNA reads TGTGCCAGCAACCCGGGGTATGGCTACACCTTC.

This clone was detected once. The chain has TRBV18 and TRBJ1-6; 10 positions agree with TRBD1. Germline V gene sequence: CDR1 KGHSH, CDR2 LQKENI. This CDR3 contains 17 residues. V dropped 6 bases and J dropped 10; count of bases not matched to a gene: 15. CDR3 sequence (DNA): TGTGCCAGCTCGCCGGACAGGGGGGCCCTCGGTTCATCACCCCTCCACTTT. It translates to CASSPDRGALGSSPLHF. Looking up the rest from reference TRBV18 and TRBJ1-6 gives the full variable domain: NAGVMQNPRHLVRRRGQEARLRCSPMKGHSHVYWYRQLPEEGLKFMVYLQKENIIDESGMPKERFSAEFPKEGPSILRIQQVVRGDSAAYFCASSPDRGALGSSPLHFGNGTRLTVT.

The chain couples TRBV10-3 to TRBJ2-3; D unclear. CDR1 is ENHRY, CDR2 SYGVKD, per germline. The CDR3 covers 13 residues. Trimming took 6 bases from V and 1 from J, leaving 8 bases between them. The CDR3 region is CAIRSDRTDTQYF. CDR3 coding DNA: TGTGCCATCAGGAGCGATCGCACAGATACGCAGTATTTT.

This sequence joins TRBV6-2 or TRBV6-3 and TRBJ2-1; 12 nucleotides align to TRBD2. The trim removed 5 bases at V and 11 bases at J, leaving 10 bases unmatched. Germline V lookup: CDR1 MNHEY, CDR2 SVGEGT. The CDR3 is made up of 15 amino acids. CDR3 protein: CASSDEWLAGGQQFF. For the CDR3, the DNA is TGTGCCAGCAGTGACGAATGGCTAGCGGGGGGGCAGCAGTTCTTC.

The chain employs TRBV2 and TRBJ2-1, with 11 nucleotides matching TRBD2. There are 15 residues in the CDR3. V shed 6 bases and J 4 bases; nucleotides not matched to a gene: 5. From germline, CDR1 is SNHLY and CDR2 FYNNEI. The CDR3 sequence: CASRRLAGIYNEQFF. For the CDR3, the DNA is TGTGCCAGCAGGCGACTAGCGGGAATTTACAATGAGCAGTTCTTC.

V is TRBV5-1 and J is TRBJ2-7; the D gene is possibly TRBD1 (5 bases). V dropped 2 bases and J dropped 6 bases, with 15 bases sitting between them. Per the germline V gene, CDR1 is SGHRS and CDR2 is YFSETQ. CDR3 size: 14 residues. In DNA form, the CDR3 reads TGCGCCAGCAGCTTAACTCAGGGTTGGGGCGAGCAGTACTTC. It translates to CASSLTQGWGEQYF.

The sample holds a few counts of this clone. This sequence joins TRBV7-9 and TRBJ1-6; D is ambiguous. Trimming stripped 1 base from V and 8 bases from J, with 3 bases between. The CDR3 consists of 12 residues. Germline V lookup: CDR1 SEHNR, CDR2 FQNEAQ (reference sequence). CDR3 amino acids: CASSLVDSPLHF. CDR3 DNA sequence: TGTGCCAGCAGCTTAGTTGATTCACCCCTCCACTTT.

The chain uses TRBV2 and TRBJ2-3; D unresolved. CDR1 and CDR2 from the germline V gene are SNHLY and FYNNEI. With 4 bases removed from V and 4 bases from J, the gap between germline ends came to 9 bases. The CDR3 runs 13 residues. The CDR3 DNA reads TGTGCCAGCAGTGTTGGAATCCCAGATACGCAGTATTTT. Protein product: CASSVGIPDTQYF.

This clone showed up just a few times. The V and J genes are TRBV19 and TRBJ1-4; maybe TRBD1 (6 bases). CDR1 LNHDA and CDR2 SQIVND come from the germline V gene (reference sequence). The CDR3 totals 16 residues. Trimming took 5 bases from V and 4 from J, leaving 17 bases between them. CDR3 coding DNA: TGTGCCAGTAGTTTCTCCCACAGGGCTGGTAATGAAAAACTGTTTTTT. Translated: CASSFSHRAGNEKLFF. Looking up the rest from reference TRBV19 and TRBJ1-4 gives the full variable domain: DGGITQSPKYLFRKEGQNVTLSCEQNLNHDAMYWYRQDPGQGLRLIYYSQIVNDFQKGDIAEGYSVSREKKESFPLTVTSAQKNPTAFYLCASSFSHRAGNEKLFFGSGTQLSVL.

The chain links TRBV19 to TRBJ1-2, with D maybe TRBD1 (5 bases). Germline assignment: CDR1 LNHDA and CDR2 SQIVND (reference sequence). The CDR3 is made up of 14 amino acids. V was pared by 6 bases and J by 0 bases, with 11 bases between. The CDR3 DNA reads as TGTGCCAGTAGCCATCAGGGCCCTAACTATGGCTACACCTTC. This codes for CASSHQGPNYGYTF.

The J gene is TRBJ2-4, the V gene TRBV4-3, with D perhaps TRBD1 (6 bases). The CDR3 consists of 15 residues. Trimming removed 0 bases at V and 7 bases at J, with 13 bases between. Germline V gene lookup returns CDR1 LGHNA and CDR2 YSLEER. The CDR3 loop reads CASSQDSPGENIQYF. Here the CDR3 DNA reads TGCGCCAGCAGCCAAGACTCTCCAGGGGAGAACATTCAGTACTTC.

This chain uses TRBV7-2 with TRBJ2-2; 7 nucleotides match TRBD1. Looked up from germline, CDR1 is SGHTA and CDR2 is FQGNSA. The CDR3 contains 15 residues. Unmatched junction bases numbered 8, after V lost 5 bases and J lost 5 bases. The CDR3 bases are TGTGCCAGCAGCACGAGACAGGGTGGGACCGGGGAGCTGTTTTTT. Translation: CASSTRQGGTGELFF.